The clone carrying this TCR beta chain appeared many times. Its antigen is still unknown. V lost 5 bases and J lost 8; bases outside the gene matches: 10. The germline V gene encodes CDR1 SGHRS and CDR2 YFSETQ. The CDR3 runs 14 residues. From approximately 430 ng of RNA, a library with molecular barcoded alpha/delta and beta/gamma adaptors was made. TCRdb analysed the reads with MiXCR anew, one entry per CDR3 protein. Among roughly 130,000 distinct CDR3 sequences listed, 10% to 15% were seen once. The sample originates from a study of read filtering for tumor transcriptome and immune sequencing. Findings of the study overall: Without single-read clonotypes, shared clonotype proportions correlated more between IR-seq and RNA-seq.

The chain joins TRBV5-1 to TRBJ1-1; 9 positions match TRBD1. Sequencing was performed on a population of CD138-negative cells sorted from bone marrow. The TCR was taken from a donor aged 40 or older with multiple myeloma. CDR3 amino acids: CASREPDRGTEAFF. DNA for the CDR3: TGCGCCAGCAGGGAACCGGACAGGGGCACCGAAGCTTTCTTT.